This record concerns one TCR beta chain sequence. This sample is drawn from a study of blood T cell repertoires in COVID-19. Participants came from about 23 US areas, aged roughly 18 to 95 years. Assignments of participants to cohorts depended upon their own reported clinical history. CDR3 length equals 14 residues. Germline lookup yields CDR1 MGHDK and CDR2 SYGVNS. Trimming removed 3 bases from V and 2 bases from J, with 10 bases in between. Method: immunoSEQ multiplex PCR; TCRdb's copy keeps in-frame clones and lacks some. The table records 380,000 or so clones, approximately 91% of them present only once.

Sequencing input: PBMCs or T cells enriched from blood (not recorded which). The clonotype was recovered from a woman between 35 and 50 years old with acute COVID-19. V usage is TRBV25-1 and J usage is TRBJ1-2, with unresolved D. In DNA form, the CDR3 reads TGTGCCAGCAGTGATAGGACGGGAAACTATGGCTACACCTTC. Its translation: CASSDRTGNYGYTF.